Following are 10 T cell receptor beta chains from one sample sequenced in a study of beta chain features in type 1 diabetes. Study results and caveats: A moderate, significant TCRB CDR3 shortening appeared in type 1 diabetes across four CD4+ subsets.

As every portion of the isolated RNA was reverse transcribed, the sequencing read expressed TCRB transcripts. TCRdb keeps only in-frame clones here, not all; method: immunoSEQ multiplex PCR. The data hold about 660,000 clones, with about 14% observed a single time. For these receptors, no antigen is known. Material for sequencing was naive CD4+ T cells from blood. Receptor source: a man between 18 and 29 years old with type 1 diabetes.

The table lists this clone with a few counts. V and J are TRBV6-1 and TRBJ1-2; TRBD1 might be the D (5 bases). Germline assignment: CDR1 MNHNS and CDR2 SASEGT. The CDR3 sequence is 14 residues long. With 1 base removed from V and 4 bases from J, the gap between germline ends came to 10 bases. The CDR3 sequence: CASSEEGIGYGYTF. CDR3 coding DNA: TGTGCCAGCAGTGAAGAGGGGATAGGCTATGGCTACACCTTC.

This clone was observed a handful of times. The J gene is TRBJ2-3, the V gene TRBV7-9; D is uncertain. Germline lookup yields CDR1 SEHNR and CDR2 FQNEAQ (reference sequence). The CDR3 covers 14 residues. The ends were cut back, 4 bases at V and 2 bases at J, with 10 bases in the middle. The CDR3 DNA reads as TGTGCCAGCAGCTCCGGACCGAACACAGATACGCAGTATTTT. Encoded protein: CASSSGPNTDTQYF.

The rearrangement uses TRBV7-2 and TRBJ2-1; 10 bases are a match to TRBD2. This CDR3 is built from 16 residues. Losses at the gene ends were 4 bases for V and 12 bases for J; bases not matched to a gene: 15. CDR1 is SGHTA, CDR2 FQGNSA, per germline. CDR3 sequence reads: CASSWRGIAGGLGQFF. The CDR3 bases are TGTGCCAGCAGCTGGAGAGGGATAGCGGGAGGACTTGGGCAGTTCTTC.

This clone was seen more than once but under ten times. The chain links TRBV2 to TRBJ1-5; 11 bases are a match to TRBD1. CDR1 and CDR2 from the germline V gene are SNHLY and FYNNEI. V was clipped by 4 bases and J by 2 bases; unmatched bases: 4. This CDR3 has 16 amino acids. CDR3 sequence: CASSGRTGGRNQPQHF. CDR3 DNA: TGTGCCAGCAGTGGAAGGACAGGGGGCCGCAATCAGCCCCAGCATTTT. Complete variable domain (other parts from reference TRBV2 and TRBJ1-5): EPEVTQTPSHQVTQMGQEVILRCVPISNHLYFYWYRQILGQKVEFLVSFYNNEISEKSEIFDDQFSVERPDGSNFTLKIRSTKLEDSAMYFCASSGRTGGRNQPQHFGDGTRLSIL.

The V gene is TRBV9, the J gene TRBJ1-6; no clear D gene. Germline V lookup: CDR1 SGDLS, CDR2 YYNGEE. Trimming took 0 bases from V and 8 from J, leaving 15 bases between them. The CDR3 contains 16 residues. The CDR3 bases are TGTGCCAGCAGCGTAGATCTGTCGGAGGCGGATTCACCCCTCCACTTT. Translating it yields CASSVDLSEADSPLHF.

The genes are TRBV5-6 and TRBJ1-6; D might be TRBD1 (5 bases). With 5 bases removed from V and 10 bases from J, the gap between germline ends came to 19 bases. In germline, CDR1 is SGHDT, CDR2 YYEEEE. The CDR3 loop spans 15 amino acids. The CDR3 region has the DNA TGTGCCAGCAGATCCAGGGAAGGGTATATCTCACCCCTCCACTTT. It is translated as CASRSREGYISPLHF.

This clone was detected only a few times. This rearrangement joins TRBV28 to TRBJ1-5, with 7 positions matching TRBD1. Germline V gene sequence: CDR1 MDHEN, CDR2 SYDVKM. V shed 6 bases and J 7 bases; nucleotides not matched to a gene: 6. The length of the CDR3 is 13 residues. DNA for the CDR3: TGTGCCAGCAGCAAGGGGGCTAGACAGCCCCAGCATTTT. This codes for CASSKGARQPQHF. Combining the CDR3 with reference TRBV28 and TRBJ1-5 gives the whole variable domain DVKVTQSSRYLVKRTGEKVFLECVQDMDHENMFWYRQDPGLGLRLIYFSYDVKMKEKGDIPEGYSVSREKKERFSLILESASTNQTSMYLCASSKGARQPQHFGDGTRLSIL.

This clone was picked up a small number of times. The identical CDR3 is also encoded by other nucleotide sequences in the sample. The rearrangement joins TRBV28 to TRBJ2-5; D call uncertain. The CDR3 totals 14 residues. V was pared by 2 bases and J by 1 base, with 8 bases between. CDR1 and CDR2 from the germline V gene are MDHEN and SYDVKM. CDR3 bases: TGTGCCAGCAGTTTAAGTAGGGCCCAAGAGACCCAGTACTTC. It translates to CASSLSRAQETQYF.

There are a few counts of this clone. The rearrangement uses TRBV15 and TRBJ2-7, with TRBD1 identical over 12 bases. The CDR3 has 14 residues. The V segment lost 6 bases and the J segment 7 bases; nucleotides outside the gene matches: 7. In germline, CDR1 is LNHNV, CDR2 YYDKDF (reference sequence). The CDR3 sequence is CATSRDRGRLEQYF. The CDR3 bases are TGTGCCACCAGTCGGGACAGGGGGCGATTAGAGCAGTACTTC.

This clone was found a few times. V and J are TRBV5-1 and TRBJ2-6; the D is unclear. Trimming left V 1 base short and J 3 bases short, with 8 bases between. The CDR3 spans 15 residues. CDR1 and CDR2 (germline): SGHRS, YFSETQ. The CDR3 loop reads CASSLSLNGANVLTF. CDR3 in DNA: TGCGCCAGCAGCTTGTCCCTCAATGGGGCCAACGTCCTGACTTTC.